Listed here are 11 T cell receptor beta chains from one sample, sequenced in a study of early T cells in non-severe SARS-CoV-2 infection. A single record per CDR3 protein comes from TCRdb applying MiXCR to the 5' RACE reads. Of tens of thousands of distinct CDR3 sequences listed, about 5% are singletons. The input for sequencing was whole blood, taken at baseline. The source of these receptors is an adult who was a healthcare worker with PCR-confirmed SARS-CoV-2 infection or an uninfected control (not recorded which).

At least ten counts were recorded for this clonotype. The rearrangement uses TRBV24-1 and TRBJ2-1; 8 bases line up with TRBD2. V shed 3 bases and J 8 bases; nucleotides not matched to a gene: 8. The CDR3 is 15 amino acids. CDR1 and CDR2 (germline): KGHDR, SFDVKD. The CDR3 sequence is CATSDRPSGRDEQFF. CDR3 in DNA: TGTGCCACCAGTGATCGGCCCAGCGGGAGAGATGAGCAGTTCTTC.

The chain recombines TRBV4-1 with TRBJ2-3, with a possible D match to TRBD1 (6 bases). In germline, CDR1 is MGHRA, CDR2 YSYEKL. V was cut by 3 bases and J by 3 bases, with 10 bases left in between. This CDR3 has 14 amino acids. The DNA of the CDR3 is TGCGCCAGCAGCCACAACCAGGGGACAGATACGCAGTATTTT. Residues: CASSHNQGTDTQYF.

This clonotype was recorded many times. This sequence joins TRBV11-2 and TRBJ1-2, with unresolved D. The CDR3 has 14 residues. CDR1 and CDR2 from the germline V gene are SGHAT and FQNNGV. The germline V and J ends were trimmed by 5 bases and 2 bases, with 12 bases remaining between them. The CDR3: CASSPSLRNYGYTF. The CDR3 DNA reads as TGTGCCAGCAGCCCTAGTCTGCGAAACTATGGCTACACCTTC.

This clonotype is labeled as medium-sized. The CDR3 region is CASSLSPPGANVLTF. The CDR3 coding sequence is TGTGCCAGCAGCTTAAGTCCCCCTGGGGCCAACGTCCTGACTTTC. The chain employs TRBV7-9 and TRBJ2-6, with no clear D. V was cut by 2 bases and J by 2 bases, with 7 bases left in between. CDR1 and CDR2 (germline): SEHNR, FQNEAQ (reference sequence). This CDR3 comprises 15 residues.

There are many counts of this clonotype. The chain recombines TRBV20-1 with TRBJ1-1; D is undetermined. Per the germline V gene, CDR1 is DFQATT and CDR2 is SNEGSKA (reference sequence). V was trimmed by 4 bases and J by 5 bases, leaving 17 bases between them. The CDR3 length is 14 residues. The CDR3 DNA is TGCAGTGCTAATCTAAACAGTGGGTCGACTGAAGCTTTCTTT. Translated, it gives CSANLNSGSTEAFF.

This clonotype was detected many times. The J gene is TRBJ1-1, the V gene TRBV27; perhaps TRBD1 as D (5 bases). From germline, CDR1 is MNHEY and CDR2 SMNVEV (reference sequence). This CDR3 spans 15 amino acids. Trimming took 5 bases from V and 1 from J, leaving 14 bases between them. The CDR3 DNA sequence: TGTGCCAGCAGTACCCCATCAACAGGGAACACTGAAGCTTTCTTT. Its protein is CASSTPSTGNTEAFF.

This clonotype was detected many times. The CDR3 is CAIKAGEYQPQHF. The CDR3 coding sequence is TGTGCCATCAAGGCCGGAGAATATCAGCCCCAGCATTTT. The chain links TRBV10-3 to TRBJ1-5; D is ambiguous. Trimming took off 7 bases at V and 5 bases at J, with 12 bases between the two ends. Germline loops: CDR1 ENHRY, CDR2 SYGVKD. The CDR3 sequence is 13 residues long.

This clonotype was seen many times. The chain uses TRBV29-1 and TRBJ1-1, with TRBD1 identical over 11 bases. With V trimmed by 6 bases and J by 10 bases, 7 bases remained unmatched. Germline V CDR1 and CDR2: SQVTM, ANQGSEA. The CDR3 length is 12 residues. CDR3 DNA sequence: TGCAGCGTGGAGAAGGACAGGGGGCCAGCTTTCTTT. Encoded protein: CSVEKDRGPAFF.

This sequence joins TRBV12-3 or TRBV12-4 and TRBJ2-1; D not resolved. The length of the CDR3 is 15 residues. Trimming took 6 bases from V and 0 from J, leaving 12 bases between them. CDR3 DNA sequence: TGTGCCAGCAGCTCAGCGCGGAGCTCCTACAATGAGCAGTTCTTC. Translation: CASSSARSSYNEQFF.

This clonotype was observed at least ten times. This chain connects TRBV20-1 to TRBJ1-1; 12 bases are a match to TRBD1. This CDR3 region has 14 residues. Germline loops: CDR1 DFQATT, CDR2 SNEGSKA (reference sequence). With 6 bases clipped from V and 1 base from J, the junction kept 3 bases outside the gene matches. Here the CDR3 DNA reads TGCAGTGCCGGGACAGGGGGCTGGAACACTGAAGCTTTCTTT. Translated: CSAGTGGWNTEAFF.

V usage is TRBV3-1 and J usage is TRBJ2-7; D is unresolved. This CDR3 contains 12 residues. The germline V gene encodes CDR1 LGHDT and CDR2 YNNKEL (reference sequence). The V and J ends lost 1 base and 6 bases respectively, with 7 bases between them. CDR3 residues: CASSQGISEQYF. The CDR3 region has the DNA TGTGCCAGCAGCCAAGGCATAAGCGAGCAGTACTTC.